Listed below are T cell receptor beta chains from one sample, sequenced in a study of post-analysis software for immune sequencing data. TCRdb reprocessed the PCR reads via MiXCR and lists one record per CDR3 protein. The top ten hold 1.5% to 2% of the sample, which has hundreds of thousands of distinct CDR3 sequences, about 44% seen once. Sequencing was performed on blood. All receptors come from a girl between 10 and 17 years old with multiple sclerosis. The CDR3 runs from the conserved cysteine through the conserved F or W. Only part of the rows carry a size: once, few, many, or a class if the clone is expanded.

clone_size: few
v_call: TRBV5-1
cdr3_aa: CASSPGTAFNEQFF

clone_size: -
v_call: TRBV24-1
cdr3_aa: CATSFGTFGGEQFF

clone_size: -
v_call: TRBV5-1
cdr3_aa: CASRLALLQGETQYF

clone_size: -
v_call: TRBV7-3
cdr3_aa: CASSLIPTQGHYGYTF

clone_size: many
v_call: TRBV27
cdr3_aa: CASSLSGQETQYF

clone_size: few
v_call: TRBV4-2
cdr3_aa: CASSRGLHPYEQYF

clone_size: -
v_call: TRBV5-1
cdr3_aa: CASSWDSLNTEAFF

clone_size: few
v_call: TRBV20-1
cdr3_aa: CSAGGQKKNIQYF

clone_size: few
v_call: TRBV12-3/TRBV12-4
cdr3_aa: CASRTRGTSSYNEQFF

clone_size: few
v_call: TRBV12-3/TRBV12-4
cdr3_aa: CASSALGYDYTF

clone_size: -
v_call: TRBV6-5
cdr3_aa: CASSYGQGDEKLFF

clone_size: -
v_call: TRBV12-3/TRBV12-4
cdr3_aa: CASSPRIAGGSIHNEQYF

clone_size: few
v_call: TRBV4-1
cdr3_aa: CASSQQGSNQPQHF

clone_size: -
v_call: TRBV5-5
cdr3_aa: CASSLVTDSNQPQHF

clone_size: few
v_call: TRBV5-6
cdr3_aa: CASSKDTQETQYF

clone_size: -
v_call: TRBV20-1
cdr3_aa: CSARRSGGARYEQYF

clone_size: -
v_call: TRBV6-5
cdr3_aa: CASSSRGLGYTF

clone_size: -
v_call: TRBV10-3
cdr3_aa: CAISEMGSYEQYF

clone_size: few
v_call: TRBV7-2
cdr3_aa: CASSLAAVAGAREQYF

clone_size: -
v_call: TRBV28
cdr3_aa: CASSPGIQETQYF

clone_size: many
v_call: TRBV20-1
cdr3_aa: CSAGTGLNTEAFF

clone_size: few
v_call: TRBV7-8
cdr3_aa: CASSLAARPGAETQYF

clone_size: -
v_call: TRBV5-1
cdr3_aa: CASSLARISGRYEQYF

clone_size: -
v_call: TRBV3-1
cdr3_aa: CASSHEGGTSVLRVQYF

clone_size: -
v_call: TRBV5-1
cdr3_aa: CASSVLQVDTDTQYF

clone_size: -
v_call: TRBV6-5
cdr3_aa: CASREQGSNYGYTF

clone_size: -
v_call: TRBV5-6
cdr3_aa: CASSLNGRFYEQYF

clone_size: -
v_call: TRBV7-9
cdr3_aa: CSSSFFGGYEQYF

clone_size: once
v_call: TRBV29-1
cdr3_aa: CSVGPFRDTEAFF

clone_size: -
v_call: TRBV7-2
cdr3_aa: CASSSLRGGETQYF

clone_size: -
v_call: TRBV12-3/TRBV12-4
cdr3_aa: CASSPVQGGETQYF

clone_size: few
v_call: TRBV5-1
cdr3_aa: CASSPDRDAQYF

clone_size: -
v_call: TRBV24-1
cdr3_aa: CATSERDSLGGYTF

clone_size: few
v_call: TRBV7-2
cdr3_aa: CASSQRTEETQYF

clone_size: few
v_call: TRBV29-1
cdr3_aa: CSVVRRGSTDTQYF

clone_size: -
v_call: TRBV6-2/TRBV6-3
cdr3_aa: CASSQPYRKMNTEAFF

clone_size: -
v_call: TRBV30
cdr3_aa: CAWSSGANVLTF

clone_size: few
v_call: TRBV7-2
cdr3_aa: CASTPSTGHYYGYTF

clone_size: -
v_call: TRBV12-3/TRBV12-4
cdr3_aa: CASSREHNYGYTF

clone_size: -
v_call: TRBV5-8
cdr3_aa: CASSQRNSGGYTF

clone_size: -
v_call: TRBV10-3
cdr3_aa: CAISQGTNYGYTF

clone_size: once
v_call: TRBV5-1
cdr3_aa: CASSLEPGKIRNEQFF

clone_size: -
v_call: TRBV20-1
cdr3_aa: CSARDPDRPTPYEQYF

clone_size: -
v_call: TRBV20-1
cdr3_aa: CSETVTGTDTQYF

clone_size: few
v_call: TRBV12-3/TRBV12-4
cdr3_aa: CASSLLNEAFF

clone_size: -
v_call: TRBV20-1
cdr3_aa: CSASGDRAYEQYF

clone_size: -
v_call: TRBV25-1
cdr3_aa: CARSERTGKETQYF

clone_size: -
v_call: TRBV7-2
cdr3_aa: CASSSNRDRPFVDEQFF

clone_size: -
v_call: TRBV29-1
cdr3_aa: CSVEGSRGVADTQYF